This passage covers 30 T cell receptor beta chains from one sample sequenced in a study of beta chain features in type 1 diabetes. Sequenced material consisted of expressed TCRB transcripts (all of the isolated RNA was reverse transcribed). Measured with immunoSEQ multiplex PCR; TCRdb has only the in-frame clones, and not every one. The sample consists of 810,000 or so clones, roughly 15% of them appearing once. The specimen sequenced was naive CD4+ T cells from blood. These receptors were taken from a woman aged 18 to 35 in good health.

This clone was observed at least ten times. The genes are TRBV28 and TRBJ2-1; D is uncertain. The CDR3 has 11 residues. Deletions cut 4 bases from V and 7 bases from J, with 5 bases between. Germline CDR1 reads MDHEN; CDR2 reads SYDVKM. DNA for the CDR3: TGTGCCAGCAGTTCTTGGAATGAGCAGTTCTTC. Its protein is CASSSWNEQFF.

This chain connects TRBV6-6 to TRBJ2-2; no firm D call. This CDR3 has 15 amino acids. Germline CDR1 and CDR2: MNHNY and SVGAGI (reference sequence). V lost 2 bases, J lost 3 bases, and 10 bases lay in between. CDR3 residues: CASSYDGVDTGELFF. The CDR3 DNA reads TGTGCCAGCAGTTACGATGGGGTTGACACCGGGGAGCTGTTTTTT.

The genes are TRBV20-1 and TRBJ2-3; D uncertain. In germline, CDR1 is DFQATT, CDR2 SNEGSKA (reference sequence). The V and J ends lost 5 bases and 6 bases respectively, with 9 bases between them. This CDR3 has 11 amino acids. CDR3 in DNA: TGCAGTGCTTCCAAGTTGGATACGCAGTATTTT. Translated, it gives CSASKLDTQYF.

This clone was detected only a few times. The V gene is TRBV28, the J gene TRBJ2-1; TRBD1 matches 10 bases. The germline CDR1 and CDR2 sequences are MDHEN and SYDVKM. The CDR3 covers 14 residues. The junction had 4 bases not matched to a gene; V was cut back by 2 bases and J by 9 bases. The CDR3 DNA is TGTGCCAGCAGTTTAAGACAGGGGGCTGGTGAGCAGTTCTTC. Translated, it gives CASSLRQGAGEQFF.

This chain links TRBV2 with TRBJ2-5; the D is unclear. Matching the DNA end better, TRBJ2-7 makes the J call doubtful. Per germline, CDR1 SNHLY and CDR2 FYNNEI. The CDR3 totals 12 residues. The CDR3 loop reads CASKVGAHEQYF. The CDR3 DNA follows: TGTGCCAGCAAGGTTGGTGCCCACGAGCAGTACTTC.

The gene calls are TRBV6-5 and TRBJ2-1; 8 nucleotides align to TRBD1. With V trimmed by 4 bases and J by 6 bases, 11 bases remained unmatched. The CDR3 sequence is 16 residues long. CDR1 is MNHEY and CDR2 is SVGAGI in the germline V gene. DNA of the CDR3: TGTGCCAGCAGTTTTCGGGCACAGGGGGTAGCCAATGAGCAGTTCTTC. This codes for CASSFRAQGVANEQFF.

V and J are TRBV5-4 and TRBJ2-2; 7 nucleotides match TRBD2. CDR1 is SGHNT and CDR2 is YYREEE in the germline V gene (reference sequence). The CDR3 has 17 residues. Trimming cost V 4 bases and J 5 bases; bases outside gene matches: 14. The DNA for the CDR3 is TGTGCCAGCAGCGCAAGTGGTCGGGGGGTTCGGACCGGGGAGCTGTTTTTT. Its protein is CASSASGRGVRTGELFF. The full variable domain, in which reference TRBV5-4 and TRBJ2-2 provide the parts outside the CDR3, is ETGVTQSPTHLIKTRGQQVTLRCSSQSGHNTVSWYQQALGQGPQFIFQYYREEENGRGNFPPRFSGLQFPNYSSELNVNALELDDSALYLCASSASGRGVRTGELFFGEGSRLTVL.

This clone has only a few counts. The chain combines TRBV7-3 with TRBJ2-3; 10 bases agree with TRBD2. Germline loops: CDR1 SGHTA, CDR2 FQGTGA. The trim removed 5 bases at V and 4 bases at J, leaving 9 bases unmatched. The CDR3 is 16 amino acids. The CDR3 bases are TGTGCCAGCAGCCACCTTAGGCTAGCGGGAGCAGATACGCAGTATTTT. Amino acids: CASSHLRLAGADTQYF.

The rearrangement uses TRBV5-5 and TRBJ2-3; D might be TRBD1 (5 bases). The V end was cut by 5 bases, the J end by 0 bases, with 10 bases between. This CDR3 contains 14 residues. The germline V gene has CDR1 SGHKS and CDR2 YYEKEE (reference sequence). CDR3 protein: CASRQGSSTDTQYF. CDR3 coding DNA: TGTGCCAGCAGGCAGGGTTCTAGCACAGATACGCAGTATTTT.

This clone was seen only a few times. This sequence joins TRBV20-1 and TRBJ1-4, with D perhaps TRBD1 (6 bases). The CDR3 spans 11 residues. Per germline, CDR1 DFQATT and CDR2 SNEGSKA (reference sequence). The ends were cut back, 6 bases at V and 8 bases at J, with 10 bases in the middle. This chain's CDR3 is CSAQQGEKLFF. In DNA form, the CDR3 reads TGCAGTGCCCAACAGGGAGAAAAACTGTTTTTT.

This clone was counted a few times. The chain links TRBV11-2 to TRBJ2-6; D is undetermined. Germline V gene lookup returns CDR1 SGHAT and CDR2 FQNNGV. The CDR3 runs to 16 residues. The V end lost 1 base, the J end lost 2 bases, and 9 bases lay between the germline ends. The DNA for the CDR3 is TGTGCCAGCAGCTTAGGGGTACTACCTGGGGCCAACGTCCTGACTTTC. This codes for CASSLGVLPGANVLTF.

This clone was counted between two and nine times. The chain recombines TRBV19 with TRBJ1-5; unclear D gene. Looked up from germline, CDR1 is LNHDA and CDR2 is SQIVND (reference sequence). V lost 1 base, J lost 3 bases, and 16 bases lay in between. CDR3 length: 17 residues. CDR3 region: CASSIGTSGRFNQPQHF. In DNA, the CDR3 is TGTGCCAGTAGTATAGGTACGTCAGGCCGCTTCAATCAGCCCCAGCATTTT.

The V gene is TRBV7-9, the J gene TRBJ1-4; TRBD1 matches 11 bases. There are 14 residues in the CDR3. Germline V gene data show CDR1 as SEHNR and CDR2 as FQNEAQ (reference sequence). J was trimmed by 7 bases and V by 5 bases; bases with no gene match: 3. The CDR3 nucleotides are TGTGCCAGCAGCCAGGGACAGGGGGTTGAAAAACTGTTTTTT. It specifies CASSQGQGVEKLFF.

This chain connects TRBV19 to TRBJ2-2; a possible D gene is TRBD2 (5 bases). Trimming removed 8 bases at V and 7 bases at J, with 23 bases between. Germline CDR1 reads LNHDA; CDR2 reads SQIVND (reference sequence). The CDR3 contains 16 residues. The CDR3, as DNA: TGTGCCAGTCGGAAGCCAAGTGGGAGCGTACACGGGGAGCTGTTTTTT. This translates into CASRKPSGSVHGELFF. The variable domain in full, with the rest retrieved from reference TRBV19 and TRBJ2-2, is DGGITQSPKYLFRKEGQNVTLSCEQNLNHDAMYWYRQDPGQGLRLIYYSQIVNDFQKGDIAEGYSVSREKKESFPLTVTSAQKNPTAFYLCASRKPSGSVHGELFFGEGSRLTVL.

The chain is built from TRBV29-1 and TRBJ2-1; 10 positions match TRBD1. The germline CDR1 and CDR2 sequences are SQVTM and ANQGSEA. With V trimmed by 3 bases and J by 8 bases, 10 bases remained unmatched. The CDR3 loop spans 15 amino acids. The CDR3 reads CSVEKRDRGFDEQFF. In nucleotides, the CDR3 is TGCAGCGTTGAGAAGAGGGACAGGGGTTTCGATGAGCAGTTCTTC.

There are a few counts of this clone. The genes are TRBV28 and TRBJ1-1; TRBD1 agrees at 9 bases. The CDR3 is 14 amino acids. Trimming at V came to 6 bases and at J to 6 bases, leaving 8 bases not matched to a gene. The germline CDR1 and CDR2 sequences are MDHEN and SYDVKM. The CDR3 is CASRSQGAVAEAFF. In nucleotides, the CDR3 is TGTGCCAGCAGGTCACAGGGGGCAGTAGCTGAAGCTTTCTTT.

The chain is built from TRBV28 and TRBJ2-5; the D gene could be TRBD1 or TRBD2 (6 bases each). The length of the CDR3 is 15 residues. In germline, CDR1 is MDHEN, CDR2 SYDVKM. The V and J ends lost 7 bases and 4 bases respectively, with 19 bases between them. The CDR3 loop reads CASNEGGTRRETQYF. The CDR3 DNA follows: TGTGCCAGCAACGAGGGGGGCACGCGCCGAGAGACCCAGTACTTC.

The chain joins TRBV27 to TRBJ1-3, with D possibly TRBD1 on 6 matching bases. Trimming pared 6 bases from V and 1 base from J, leaving 10 bases between. This CDR3 contains 14 residues. CDR1 and CDR2 (germline): MNHEY, SMNVEV (reference sequence). Here the CDR3 reads CASSQTGSGNTIYF. Written as DNA, the CDR3 is TGTGCCAGCAGCCAAACAGGGTCTGGAAACACCATATATTTT.

This clone was seen more than once but under ten times. This chain joins TRBV5-1 and TRBJ2-1, with TRBD2 matching 8 bases. V shed 5 bases and J 16 bases; nucleotides not matched to a gene: 14. This CDR3 has 13 amino acids. Germline values: CDR1 SGHRS, CDR2 YFSETQ. CDR3 in DNA: TGCGCCAGCAGGCCGGACACTAGCGGTCGCTTTTTCTTC. It is translated as CASRPDTSGRFFF.

There are a few counts of this clone. The genes are TRBV6-6 and TRBJ2-7, with TRBD1 matching 10 bases. This CDR3 has 15 residues. Germline V CDR1 and CDR2: MNHNY, SVGAGI (reference sequence). The junction had 9 bases not matched to a gene; V was cut back by 6 bases and J by 4 bases. CDR3 DNA: TGTGCCAGCAGAGAGGGGGGACAGGGGAGGTACGAGCAGTACTTC. Protein sequence: CASREGGQGRYEQYF.

This clone was seen only a few times. The chain joins TRBV19 to TRBJ2-4, with D possibly called TRBD1 or TRBD2 (5 bases each). V gave up 4 bases and J gave up 6 bases, with 19 bases separating them. CDR3 size: 16 residues. From germline, CDR1 is LNHDA and CDR2 SQIVND (reference sequence). The CDR3, as DNA: TGTGCCAGTAGTACGCCGGGACCAACGCGGAGAAACATTCAGTACTTC. Protein: CASSTPGPTRRNIQYF.

The chain couples TRBV15 to TRBJ2-3; D gene ambiguous. The germline V gene has CDR1 LNHNV and CDR2 YYDKDF (reference sequence). Between the trimmed V and J ends, which lost 1 base and 4 bases, there was a span of 9 bases. The CDR3 covers 14 residues. The CDR3 spells CATSRGYIPDTQYF. Here the CDR3 DNA reads TGTGCCACCAGCAGAGGATACATCCCAGATACGCAGTATTTT.

In this sample, this clone turned up a few times. The V gene is TRBV18, the J gene TRBJ2-1; 10 bases fit TRBD1. Germline V CDR1 and CDR2: KGHSH, LQKENI. The CDR3 covers 14 residues. Germline trimming cut 6 bases from V and 6 bases from J; bases unmatched to any gene: 5. In DNA, the CDR3 is TGTGCCAGCTCTCGACAGGGGGCGGGCAATGAGCAGTTCTTC. This codes for CASSRQGAGNEQFF.

The table lists this clone with a few counts. The V call is TRBV6-6, the J call TRBJ2-2; D unclear. The germline V gene has CDR1 MNHNY and CDR2 SVGAGI (reference sequence). V was shortened by 5 bases and J by 2 bases, with 12 bases between the two germline ends. The CDR3 has 15 amino acids. The CDR3 DNA sequence: TGTGCCAGCAGTAACCTCCTTGGAAACACCGGGGAGCTGTTTTTT. Translating it yields CASSNLLGNTGELFF.

This chain links TRBV2 with TRBJ1-5; D is undetermined. Germline CDR1 SNHLY, CDR2 FYNNEI. With 2 bases removed from V and 0 bases from J, the gap between germline ends came to 5 bases. The CDR3 consists of 14 residues. DNA for the CDR3: TGTGCCAGCAGTGAACTGAATAGCAATCAGCCCCAGCATTTT. It yields the protein CASSELNSNQPQHF.

This clone was counted a few times. V and J are TRBV28 and TRBJ2-1; D perhaps matches TRBD2 (5 bases). This CDR3 has 12 amino acids. Germline V gene sequence: CDR1 MDHEN, CDR2 SYDVKM. Between the trimmed V and J ends, which lost 6 bases and 7 bases, there was a span of 10 bases. The CDR3 coding sequence is TGTGCCAGCAGGGACTCTTATAATGAGCAGTTCTTC. This gives the protein CASRDSYNEQFF.

The chain combines TRBV29-1 with TRBJ2-5, with a tentative D call TRBD2 (6 bases). TRBJ2-7 explains the end of the DNA better; the J call may be wrong. The CDR3 is 13 amino acids. Germline CDR1 is SQVTM and CDR2 is ANQGSEA. For the CDR3, the DNA is TGCAGCGTTGTGCTAGCGAACTCCTACGAGCAGTACTTC. It yields the protein CSVVLANSYEQYF.

This clone was found a few times. This chain connects TRBV9 to TRBJ2-1; D unclear. V was shortened by 3 bases and J by 9 bases, with 13 bases between the two germline ends. The CDR3 covers 13 residues. Germline V gene data show CDR1 as SGDLS and CDR2 as YYNGEE. CDR3: CASSEREPSEQFF. CDR3 in DNA: TGTGCCAGCAGCGAAAGGGAACCCAGTGAGCAGTTCTTC.

This chain joins TRBV4-3 and TRBJ2-3; TRBD2 agrees at 9 bases. Germline V lookup: CDR1 LGHNA, CDR2 YSLEER. The CDR3 runs 17 residues. V gave up 0 bases and J gave up 0 bases; unmatched junction bases: 4. CDR3 residues: CASSQEGLAGSTDTQYF. CDR3 in DNA: TGCGCCAGCAGCCAAGAGGGGCTAGCGGGAAGCACAGATACGCAGTATTTT.

This rearrangement joins TRBV7-3 to TRBJ2-3; 8 bases fit TRBD2. The junction had 11 bases not matched to a gene; V was cut back by 2 bases and J by 1 base. The CDR3 covers 18 residues. Germline V CDR1 and CDR2: SGHTA, FQGTGA. The CDR3 reads CASSLSSAGGHGTDTQYF. The CDR3 DNA reads as TGTGCCAGCAGCTTATCATCCGCGGGAGGTCATGGCACAGATACGCAGTATTTT.